The next 11 T cell receptor beta chains were all read from a single sample in a study of OX40 agonist ivuxolimab in advanced cancers. Data came from immunoSEQ multiplex PCR; TCRdb stores just in-frame clones and leaves some out. This table holds around 74,000 clones, roughly 91% found once. The source was CD4+ or CD8+ T cells sorted from blood, collected in a trial of the OX40 agonist ivuxolimab. Every receptor here comes from an adult with an advanced solid tumor such as melanoma, head and neck, liver or kidney cancer.

V gene TRBV4-2 combines with J gene TRBJ2-7; D is perhaps TRBD2 (6 bases). CDR1 is LGHNA and CDR2 is YNFKEQ in the germline V gene. The CDR3 is made up of 14 amino acids. V lost 0 bases to trimming and J lost 3 bases, with 9 bases between them. This CDR3 reads CASSQDGGNYEQYF. The CDR3 nucleotides read TGTGCCAGCAGCCAAGACGGGGGAAACTACGAGCAGTACTTC.

The J gene is TRBJ1-1, the V gene TRBV19; D is unclear. The CDR3 sequence is 14 residues long. The germline V gene encodes CDR1 LNHDA and CDR2 SQIVND (reference sequence). The V end lost 7 bases, the J end lost 5 bases, and 17 bases lay between the germline ends. CDR3 loop: CASTPVEGGTEAFF. The CDR3 bases are TGTGCCAGTACCCCGGTAGAGGGAGGTACTGAAGCTTTCTTT.

The rearrangement joins TRBV5-1 to TRBJ2-5; D unresolved. V lost 1 base and J 1 base, leaving 2 bases between the germline ends. Germline V CDR1 and CDR2: SGHRS, YFSETQ. The CDR3 covers 12 residues. This chain's CDR3 is CASSLSQETQYF. The CDR3 DNA reads as TGCGCCAGCAGCTTGAGCCAAGAGACCCAGTACTTC.

This clone was counted only a few times. The CDR3 coding sequence is TGTGCCAGCAGTTACCGGGACAGTGCAGCTTTCTTT. This codes for CASSYRDSAAFF. This chain links TRBV6-5 with TRBJ1-1; 7 positions agree with TRBD1. J was trimmed by 10 bases and V by 2 bases; bases with no gene match: 4. The CDR3 is 12 amino acids. The germline CDR1 and CDR2 sequences are MNHEY and SVGAGI.

A few counts support this clone. The rearrangement joins TRBV30 to TRBJ2-6; perhaps D is TRBD1 or TRBD2 (5 bases each). Per germline, CDR1 GTSNPN and CDR2 SVGIG (reference sequence). The CDR3 is 12 amino acids. Written as DNA, the CDR3 is TGTGGCTACGGGGCCGGGGCCAACGTCCTGACTTTC. This sequence encodes CGYGAGANVLTF.

The V gene is TRBV19, the J gene TRBJ1-1; D is unclear. The CDR3 has 15 amino acids. Germline lookup yields CDR1 LNHDA and CDR2 SQIVND (reference sequence). V was clipped by 4 bases and J by 1 base, with 13 bases between them. The CDR3 reads CASSRRAEGNTEAFF. The CDR3 DNA is TGTGCCAGTAGTAGACGGGCTGAGGGGAACACTGAAGCTTTCTTT. The variable domain in full, completed from reference TRBV19 and TRBJ1-1, reads DGGITQSPKYLFRKEGQNVTLSCEQNLNHDAMYWYRQDPGQGLRLIYYSQIVNDFQKGDIAEGYSVSREKKESFPLTVTSAQKNPTAFYLCASSRRAEGNTEAFFGQGTRLTVV.

This CDR3 reads CASSLMQGVNYGYTF. In DNA form, the CDR3 reads TGTGCCAGCAGTTTAATGCAGGGCGTGAACTATGGCTACACCTTC. This sequence joins TRBV27 and TRBJ1-2; tentative D call: TRBD1 (5 bases). Germline CDR1 reads MNHEY; CDR2 reads SMNVEV (reference sequence). The CDR3 contains 15 residues. V was pared by 2 bases and J by 2 bases, with 12 bases between.

The CDR3 here is CASSEGTSGRARAEQYF. The CDR3 nucleotides read TGTGCCAGCAGTGAAGGGACTAGCGGGAGGGCCAGGGCCGAGCAGTACTTC. The J gene is TRBJ2-7, the V gene TRBV6-1; 15 bases align to TRBD2. After removal of 1 base from V and 6 bases from J, the junction contained 7 bases not matched to a gene. There are 17 residues in the CDR3. In germline, CDR1 is MNHNS, CDR2 SASEGT.

The V call is TRBV4-1, the J call TRBJ2-1; D unresolved. The CDR3 is 13 amino acids. Trimming stripped 1 base from V and 12 bases from J, with 13 bases between. Germline CDR1 reads MGHRA; CDR2 reads YSYEKL. DNA of the CDR3: TGCGCCAGCAGCCAAGGGGCACCCCCGGGGCAGTTCTTC. This sequence encodes CASSQGAPPGQFF.

This clone was seen only once. The gene calls are TRBV28 and TRBJ2-1, with D unresolved. This CDR3 has 12 amino acids. CDR1 and CDR2 from the germline V gene are MDHEN and SYDVKM. V dropped 3 bases and J dropped 10 bases, with 10 bases sitting between them. The CDR3 loop is CASSLVGKEQFF. The CDR3 bases are TGTGCCAGCAGTTTGGTAGGGAAGGAGCAGTTCTTC.

The rearrangement joins TRBV18 to TRBJ2-7, with TRBD2 matching over 10 bases. The CDR3 extends over 16 amino acids. Germline V CDR1 and CDR2: KGHSH, LQKENI. The V gene end was trimmed by 3 bases and the J gene end by 2 bases; junction bases not matched to a gene: 7. The chain's CDR3 is CASSPGLAVLTYEQYF. DNA for the CDR3: TGTGCCAGCTCACCTGGACTAGCGGTCCTAACCTACGAGCAGTACTTC.